This T cell receptor beta chain derives from a study of metastatic and nonmetastatic thyroid tumors. Study information: Repertoire comparisons spanned blood and tumor or nodule tissue from malignant and benign thyroid patients.

This clone was counted many times. This CDR3 region has 16 residues. Per the germline V gene, CDR1 is SGHRS and CDR2 is YFSETQ. The V end was cut by 0 bases, the J end by 3 bases, with 14 bases between. No treatment had been given to any patient before thyroid surgery. MiXCR re-clonotyped the PCR reads for TCRdb. This sample has 30,000 to 40,000 clones, with approximately 12% found just once. The sequenced material came from blood. The clonotype originates from a female donor with papillary thyroid cancer or a benign thyroid nodule (not recorded which). Some clones in this sample may be carry-over from other donors' samples. The chain links TRBV5-1 to TRBJ2-3; D tentatively fits TRBD1 or TRBD2 (6 bases each). The CDR3 protein is CASSLAVGGRTDTQYF. The CDR3 coding sequence is TGCGCCAGCAGCTTGGCCGTAGGGGGGAGGACAGATACGCAGTATTTT.